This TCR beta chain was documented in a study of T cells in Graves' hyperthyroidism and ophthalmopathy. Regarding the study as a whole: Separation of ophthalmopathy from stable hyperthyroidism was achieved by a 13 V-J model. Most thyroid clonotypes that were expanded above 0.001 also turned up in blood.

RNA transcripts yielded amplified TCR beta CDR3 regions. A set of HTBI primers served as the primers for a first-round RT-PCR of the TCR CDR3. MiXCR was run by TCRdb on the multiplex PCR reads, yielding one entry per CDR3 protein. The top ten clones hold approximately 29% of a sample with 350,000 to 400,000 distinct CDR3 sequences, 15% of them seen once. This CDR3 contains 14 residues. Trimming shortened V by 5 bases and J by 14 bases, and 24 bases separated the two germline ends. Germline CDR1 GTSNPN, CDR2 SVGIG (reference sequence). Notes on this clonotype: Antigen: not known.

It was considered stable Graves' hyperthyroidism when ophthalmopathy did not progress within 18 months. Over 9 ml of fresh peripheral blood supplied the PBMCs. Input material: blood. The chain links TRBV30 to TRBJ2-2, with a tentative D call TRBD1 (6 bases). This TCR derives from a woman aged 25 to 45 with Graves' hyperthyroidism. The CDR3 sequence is CAWAPPGHGASLFF. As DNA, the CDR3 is TGTGCCTGGGCGCCCCCGGGACACGGGGCTAGTCTGTTTTTT.